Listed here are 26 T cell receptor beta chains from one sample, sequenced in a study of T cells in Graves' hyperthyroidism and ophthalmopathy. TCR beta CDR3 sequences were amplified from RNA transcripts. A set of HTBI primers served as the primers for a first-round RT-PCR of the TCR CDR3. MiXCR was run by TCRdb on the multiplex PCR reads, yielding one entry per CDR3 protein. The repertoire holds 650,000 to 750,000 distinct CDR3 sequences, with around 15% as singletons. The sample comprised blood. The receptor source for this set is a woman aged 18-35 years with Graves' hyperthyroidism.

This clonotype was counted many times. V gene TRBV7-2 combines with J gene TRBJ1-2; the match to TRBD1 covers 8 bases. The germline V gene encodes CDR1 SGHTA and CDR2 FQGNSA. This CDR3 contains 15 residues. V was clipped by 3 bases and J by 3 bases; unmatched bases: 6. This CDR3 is CASSFRTGPDYGYTF. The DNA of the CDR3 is TGTGCCAGCAGCTTCCGGACAGGGCCCGACTATGGCTACACCTTC. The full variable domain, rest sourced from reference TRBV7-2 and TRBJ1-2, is GAGVSQSPSNKVTEKGKDVELRCDPISGHTALYWYRQSLGQGLEFLIYFQGNSAPDKSGLPSDRFSAERTGGSVSTLTIQRTQQEDSAVYLCASSFRTGPDYGYTFGSGTRLTVV.

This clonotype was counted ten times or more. CDR3: CASSLVGEGEQYF. The CDR3 coding sequence is TGTGCCAGCAGCTTAGTTGGGGAAGGCGAGCAGTACTTC. The V call is TRBV7-3, the J call TRBJ2-7, with unresolved D. The germline V gene encodes CDR1 SGHTA and CDR2 FQGTGA. V was trimmed by 2 bases and J by 6 bases, leaving 11 bases between them. The CDR3 length is 13 residues.

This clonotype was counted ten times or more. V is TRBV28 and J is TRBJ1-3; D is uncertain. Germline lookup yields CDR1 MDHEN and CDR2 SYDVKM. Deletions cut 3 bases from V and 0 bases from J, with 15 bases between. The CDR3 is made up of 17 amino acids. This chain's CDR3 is CASSFPAHTNSGNTIYF. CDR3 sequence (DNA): TGTGCCAGCAGTTTCCCGGCGCATACAAACTCTGGAAACACCATATATTTT.

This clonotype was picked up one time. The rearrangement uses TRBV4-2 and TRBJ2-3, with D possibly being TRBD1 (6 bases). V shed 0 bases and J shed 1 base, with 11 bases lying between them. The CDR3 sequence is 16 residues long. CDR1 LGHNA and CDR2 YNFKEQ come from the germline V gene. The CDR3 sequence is CASSQDSQGGTDTQYF. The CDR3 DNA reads TGTGCCAGCAGCCAAGACTCACAGGGAGGCACAGATACGCAGTATTTT.

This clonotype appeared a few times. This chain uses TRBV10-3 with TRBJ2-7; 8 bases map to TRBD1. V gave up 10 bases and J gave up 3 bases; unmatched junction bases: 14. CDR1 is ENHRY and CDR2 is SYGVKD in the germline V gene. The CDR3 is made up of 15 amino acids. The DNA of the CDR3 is TGTGCCACTCAGGCGCCCGGGACAGGCGTCTACGAGCAGTACTTC. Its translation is CATQAPGTGVYEQYF.

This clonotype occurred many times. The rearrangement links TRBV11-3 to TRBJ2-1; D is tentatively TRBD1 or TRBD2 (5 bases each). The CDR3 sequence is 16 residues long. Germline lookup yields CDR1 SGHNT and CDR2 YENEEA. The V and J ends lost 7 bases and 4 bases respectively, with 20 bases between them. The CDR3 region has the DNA TGTGCCAGCACCCGGGGCGGAGGTATGAGATACAATGAGCAGTTCTTC. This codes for CASTRGGGMRYNEQFF.

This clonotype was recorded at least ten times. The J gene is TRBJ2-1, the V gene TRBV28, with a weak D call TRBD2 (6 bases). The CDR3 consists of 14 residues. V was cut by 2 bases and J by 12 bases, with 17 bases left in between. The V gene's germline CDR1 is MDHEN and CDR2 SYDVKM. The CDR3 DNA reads TGTGCCAGCAGTTTAGGGGGGACGGGCATGGTGCAGTTCTTC. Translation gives CASSLGGTGMVQFF.

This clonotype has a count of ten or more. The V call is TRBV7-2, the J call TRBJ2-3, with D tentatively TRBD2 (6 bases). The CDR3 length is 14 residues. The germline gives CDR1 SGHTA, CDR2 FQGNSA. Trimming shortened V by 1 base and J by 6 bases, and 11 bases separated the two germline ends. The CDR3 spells CASSLVGGDDTQYF. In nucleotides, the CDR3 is TGTGCCAGCAGCTTAGTCGGGGGAGATGATACGCAGTATTTT.

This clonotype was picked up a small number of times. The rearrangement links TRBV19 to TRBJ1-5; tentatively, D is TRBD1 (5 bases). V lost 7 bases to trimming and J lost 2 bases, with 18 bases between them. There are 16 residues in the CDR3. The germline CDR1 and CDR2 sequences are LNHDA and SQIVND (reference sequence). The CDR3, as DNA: TGTGCCAGTACCCCATGGAGGGGAACGGGCAATCAGCCCCAGCATTTT. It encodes CASTPWRGTGNQPQHF.

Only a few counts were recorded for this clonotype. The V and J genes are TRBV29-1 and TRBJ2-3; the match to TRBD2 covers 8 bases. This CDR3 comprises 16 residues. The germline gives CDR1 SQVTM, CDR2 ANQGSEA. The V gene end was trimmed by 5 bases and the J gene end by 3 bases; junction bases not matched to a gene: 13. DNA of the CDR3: TGCAGCGTTCTCCTCGGGGGGGGGAAAGGGACAGATACGCAGTATTTT. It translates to CSVLLGGGKGTDTQYF.

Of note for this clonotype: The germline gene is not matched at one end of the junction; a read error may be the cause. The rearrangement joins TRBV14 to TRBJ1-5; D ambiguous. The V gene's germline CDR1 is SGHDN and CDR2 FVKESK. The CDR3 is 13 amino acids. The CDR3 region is CASSQGSNRPQHF. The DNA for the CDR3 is TGTGCCAGCAGCCAGGGTAGCAATCGGCCCCAGCATTTT.

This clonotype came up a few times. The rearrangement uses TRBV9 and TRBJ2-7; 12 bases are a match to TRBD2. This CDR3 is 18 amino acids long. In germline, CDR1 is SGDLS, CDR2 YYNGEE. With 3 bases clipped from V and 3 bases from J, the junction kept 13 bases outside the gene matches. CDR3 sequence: CASSGGTGRLAGDYEQYF. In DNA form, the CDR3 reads TGTGCCAGCAGCGGAGGAACAGGTCGACTAGCGGGAGACTACGAGCAGTACTTC.

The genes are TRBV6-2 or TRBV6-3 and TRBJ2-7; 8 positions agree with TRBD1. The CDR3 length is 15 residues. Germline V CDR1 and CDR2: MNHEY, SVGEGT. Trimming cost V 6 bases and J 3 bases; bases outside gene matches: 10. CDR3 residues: CASRKAGQGLYEQYF. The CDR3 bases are TGTGCCAGCAGGAAAGCCGGACAGGGCCTCTACGAGCAGTACTTC.

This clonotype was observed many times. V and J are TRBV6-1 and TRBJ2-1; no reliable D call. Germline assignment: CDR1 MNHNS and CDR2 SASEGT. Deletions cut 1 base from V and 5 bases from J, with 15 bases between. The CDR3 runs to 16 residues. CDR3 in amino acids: CASSEGRIVPHNEQFF. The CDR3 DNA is TGTGCCAGCAGTGAAGGGCGGATAGTTCCCCACAATGAGCAGTTCTTC.

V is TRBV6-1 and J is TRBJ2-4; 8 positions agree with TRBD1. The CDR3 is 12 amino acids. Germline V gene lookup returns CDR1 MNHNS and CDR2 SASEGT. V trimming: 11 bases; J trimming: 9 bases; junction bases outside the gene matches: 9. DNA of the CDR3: TGTGCCGCTTCAGGGGGCGCCGGCATTCAGTACTTC. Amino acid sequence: CAASGGAGIQYF.

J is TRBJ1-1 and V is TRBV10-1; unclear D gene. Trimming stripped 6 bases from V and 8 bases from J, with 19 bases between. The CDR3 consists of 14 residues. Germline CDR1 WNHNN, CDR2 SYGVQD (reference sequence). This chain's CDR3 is CASSQPKTWAEAFF. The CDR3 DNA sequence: TGCGCCAGCAGCCAACCGAAGACCTGGGCCGAAGCTTTCTTT.

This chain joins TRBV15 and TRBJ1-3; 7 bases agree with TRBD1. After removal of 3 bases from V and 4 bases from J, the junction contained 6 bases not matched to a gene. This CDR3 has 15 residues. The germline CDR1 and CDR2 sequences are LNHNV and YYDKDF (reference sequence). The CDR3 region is CATSSDGTAGNTIYF. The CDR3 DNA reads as TGTGCCACCAGCAGTGATGGGACAGCGGGAAACACCATATATTTT.

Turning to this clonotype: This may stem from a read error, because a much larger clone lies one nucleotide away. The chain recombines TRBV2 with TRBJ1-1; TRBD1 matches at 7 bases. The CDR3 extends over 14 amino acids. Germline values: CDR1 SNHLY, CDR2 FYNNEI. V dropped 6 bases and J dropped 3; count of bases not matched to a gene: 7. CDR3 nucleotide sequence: TGTGCCAGCAGCTCGACAGGGCCGCACACTGAAGCTTTCTTT. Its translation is CASSSTGPHTEAFF.

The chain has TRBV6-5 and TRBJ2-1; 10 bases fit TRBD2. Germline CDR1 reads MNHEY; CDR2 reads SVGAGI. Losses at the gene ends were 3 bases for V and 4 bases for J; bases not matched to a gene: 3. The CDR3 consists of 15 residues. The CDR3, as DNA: TGTGCCAGCAGTTATCAAGCGGGAGGGTACAATGAGCAGTTCTTC. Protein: CASSYQAGGYNEQFF.

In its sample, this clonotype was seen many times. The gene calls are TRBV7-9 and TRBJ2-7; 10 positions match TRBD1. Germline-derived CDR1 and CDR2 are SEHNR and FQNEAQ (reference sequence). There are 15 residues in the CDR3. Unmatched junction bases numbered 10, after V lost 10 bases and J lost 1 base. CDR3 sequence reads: CAIRRLGQGSYEQYF. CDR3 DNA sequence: TGTGCCATCCGAAGATTGGGACAGGGGTCCTACGAGCAGTACTTC.

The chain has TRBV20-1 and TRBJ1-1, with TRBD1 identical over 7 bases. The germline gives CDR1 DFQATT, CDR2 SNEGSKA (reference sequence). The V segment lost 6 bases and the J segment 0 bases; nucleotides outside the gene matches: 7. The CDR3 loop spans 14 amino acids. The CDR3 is CSARGTVMNTEAFF. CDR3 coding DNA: TGCAGTGCCCGGGGGACAGTCATGAACACTGAAGCTTTCTTT.

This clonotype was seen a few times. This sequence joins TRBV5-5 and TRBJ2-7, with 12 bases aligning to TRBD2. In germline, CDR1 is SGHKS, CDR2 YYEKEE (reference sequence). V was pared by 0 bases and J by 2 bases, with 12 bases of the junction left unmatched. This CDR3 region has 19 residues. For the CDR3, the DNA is TGTGCCAGCAGCTTGGTAGGGCTAGCGGGAGGGCCGAGGACCTACGAGCAGTACTTC. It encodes CASSLVGLAGGPRTYEQYF.

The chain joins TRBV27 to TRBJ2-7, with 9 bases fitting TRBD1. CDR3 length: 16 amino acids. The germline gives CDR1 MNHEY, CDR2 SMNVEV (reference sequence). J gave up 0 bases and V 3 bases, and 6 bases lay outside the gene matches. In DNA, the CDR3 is TGTGCCAGCAGTTTCGCCGGACAGGGGAGCTCCTACGAGCAGTACTTC. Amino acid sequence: CASSFAGQGSSYEQYF.

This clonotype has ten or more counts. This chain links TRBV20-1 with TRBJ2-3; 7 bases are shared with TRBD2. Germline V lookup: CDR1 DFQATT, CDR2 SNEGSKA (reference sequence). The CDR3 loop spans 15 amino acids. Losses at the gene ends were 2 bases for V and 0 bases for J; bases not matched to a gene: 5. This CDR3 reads CSARRLAPSTDTQYF. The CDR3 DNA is TGCAGTGCTAGACGACTAGCCCCTAGCACAGATACGCAGTATTTT.

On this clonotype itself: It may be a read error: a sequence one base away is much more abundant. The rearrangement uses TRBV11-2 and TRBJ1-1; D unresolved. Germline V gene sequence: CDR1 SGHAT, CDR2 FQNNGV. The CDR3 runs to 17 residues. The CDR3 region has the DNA TGTGACAGCAGCCCGGTCCGCACTTGGGCCTTGAACACTGAAGCTTTCTTT. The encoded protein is CDSSPVRTWALNTEAFF.

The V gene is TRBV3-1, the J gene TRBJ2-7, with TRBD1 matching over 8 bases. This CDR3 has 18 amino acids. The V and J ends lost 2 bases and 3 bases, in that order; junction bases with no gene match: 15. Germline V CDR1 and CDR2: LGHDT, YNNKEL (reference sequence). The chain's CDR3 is CASSQRGSWTGNLYEQYF. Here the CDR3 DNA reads TGTGCCAGCAGCCAAAGGGGGTCGTGGACAGGGAACCTCTACGAGCAGTACTTC.